These T cell receptor beta chains were read from a single sample in a study of response to subunit inactivated influenza vaccine. TCRdb re-derived calls from the RT-PCR reads in MiXCR, one entry per CDR3 protein. The profile shows 300,000 to 350,000 distinct CDR3 sequences, approximately 20% of them singletons. The sample consisted of PBMCs from blood, taken about 20 months after vaccination. Source of these receptors: a man in his fifties or sixties who received an inactivated influenza vaccine. Each CDR3 is given with its conserved first and last residue. A D gene is named only where the DNA matches it firmly. Where a row states a size, it is once, few, many or the class of an expanded clone; other rows omit it.

v_gene,d_gene,abundance,j_gene,CDR3aa,CDR3nt
TRBV4-2,TRBD1,-,TRBJ2-1,CASSQNRGQFF,TGTGCCAGCAGCCAGAACAGGGGCCAGTTCTTC
TRBV11-2,-,-,TRBJ1-3,CASSLSNVGASSGNTIYF,TGTGCCAGCAGCCTCTCGAATGTAGGCGCAAGCTCTGGAAACACCATATATTTT
TRBV20-1,TRBD1,few,TRBJ1-5,CSASAGQGRMAQPQHF,TGCAGTGCTTCCGCGGGACAGGGAAGGATGGCTCAGCCCCAGCATTTT
TRBV2,-,few,TRBJ2-3,CASSGLTADTQYF,TGTGCCAGCAGCGGACTAACGGCAGATACGCAGTATTTT
TRBV5-1,-,-,TRBJ2-2,CASSSLGTSDTGELFF,TGCGCCAGCAGCTCGCTGGGCACTTCGGACACCGGGGAGCTGTTTTTT
TRBV4-3,TRBD1,many,TRBJ1-2,CASSPSGQGVGYTF,TGCGCCAGCAGCCCCTCCGGACAGGGGGTTGGCTACACCTTC
TRBV3-1,-,-,TRBJ1-5,CASSQQGLPVGWNQPQHF,TGTGCCAGCAGCCAGCAGGGCCTCCCCGTAGGTTGGAATCAGCCCCAGCATTTT
TRBV12-3/TRBV12-4,-,-,TRBJ1-1,CASSPGHPEAFF,TGTGCCAGCAGCCCCGGACATCCCGAAGCTTTCTTT
TRBV6-1,-,few,TRBJ1-1,CATLPPARGDTEAFF,TGTGCCACCCTTCCTCCCGCCAGGGGCGACACTGAAGCTTTCTTT
TRBV29-1,-,-,TRBJ2-1,CSVEKGFGEQFF,TGCAGCGTTGAAAAGGGGTTCGGGGAGCAGTTCTTC
TRBV25-1,-,-,TRBJ2-7,CALYEQYF,TGTGCACTCTACGAGCAGTACTTC
TRBV21-1,-,-,TRBJ2-5,CASSKVEGLGETQYF,TGTGCCAGCAGCAAAGTGGAGGGGCTAGGAGAGACCCAGTACTTC
TRBV18,TRBD1,-,TRBJ2-7,CASSSGQGIEQYF,TGTGCCAGCTCGTCCGGACAGGGGATAGAGCAGTACTTC
TRBV20-1,TRBD1,-,TRBJ1-2,CSAGTGGAYGYTF,TGCAGTGCGGGGACAGGGGGTGCCTATGGCTACACCTTC
TRBV28,-,-,TRBJ1-5,CASSLGGGRGNQPQHF,TGTGCCAGCAGTTTAGGCGGGGGTAGAGGCAATCAGCCCCAGCATTTT
TRBV7-8,TRBD1,-,TRBJ2-5,CASSPWTGLQETQYF,TGTGCCAGCAGCCCCTGGACAGGATTACAAGAGACCCAGTACTTC
TRBV20-1,-,many,TRBJ1-1,CSARKDSMNTEAFF,TGCAGTGCTAGAAAAGACAGCATGAACACTGAAGCTTTCTTT
TRBV29-1,-,-,TRBJ1-1,CSVVAEFAFF,TGCAGCGTTGTAGCAGAATTTGCTTTCTTT
TRBV27,-,few,TRBJ2-2,CASTTANTGELFF,TGTGCCAGCACTACTGCGAACACCGGGGAGCTGTTTTTT
TRBV7-9,TRBD1,-,TRBJ2-7,CASRAGTGSHEQYF,TGTGCCAGCAGAGCCGGGACAGGGTCCCACGAGCAGTACTTC
TRBV7-2,-,-,TRBJ1-1,CASSLLSGGFTEAFF,TGTGCCAGCAGCTTACTTTCTGGGGGTTTCACTGAAGCTTTCTTT
TRBV5-1,-,-,TRBJ1-1,CASSDDKGLLDTEAFF,TGCGCCAGCAGCGATGATAAGGGACTTCTAGACACTGAAGCTTTCTTT
TRBV20-1,-,many,TRBJ1-1,CSATQDGKNTEAFF,TGCAGTGCTACACAGGACGGAAAGAACACTGAAGCTTTCTTT
TRBV9,TRBD1,-,TRBJ2-3,CASSARQGVTDTQYF,TGTGCCAGCAGCGCCCGACAGGGGGTCACAGATACGCAGTATTTT
TRBV20-1,TRBD1,many,TRBJ2-7,CSATGQGFAYEQYF,TGCAGTGCTACTGGACAGGGGTTCGCCTACGAGCAGTACTTC
TRBV20-1,-,few,TRBJ2-6,CSAKLSGANVLTF,TGCAGTGCTAAACTTTCTGGGGCCAACGTCCTGACTTTC
TRBV7-6,TRBD2,few,TRBJ2-1,CASSLATSGSRNEQFF,TGTGCCAGCAGCTTAGCGACCAGCGGGAGCCGCAATGAGCAGTTCTTC